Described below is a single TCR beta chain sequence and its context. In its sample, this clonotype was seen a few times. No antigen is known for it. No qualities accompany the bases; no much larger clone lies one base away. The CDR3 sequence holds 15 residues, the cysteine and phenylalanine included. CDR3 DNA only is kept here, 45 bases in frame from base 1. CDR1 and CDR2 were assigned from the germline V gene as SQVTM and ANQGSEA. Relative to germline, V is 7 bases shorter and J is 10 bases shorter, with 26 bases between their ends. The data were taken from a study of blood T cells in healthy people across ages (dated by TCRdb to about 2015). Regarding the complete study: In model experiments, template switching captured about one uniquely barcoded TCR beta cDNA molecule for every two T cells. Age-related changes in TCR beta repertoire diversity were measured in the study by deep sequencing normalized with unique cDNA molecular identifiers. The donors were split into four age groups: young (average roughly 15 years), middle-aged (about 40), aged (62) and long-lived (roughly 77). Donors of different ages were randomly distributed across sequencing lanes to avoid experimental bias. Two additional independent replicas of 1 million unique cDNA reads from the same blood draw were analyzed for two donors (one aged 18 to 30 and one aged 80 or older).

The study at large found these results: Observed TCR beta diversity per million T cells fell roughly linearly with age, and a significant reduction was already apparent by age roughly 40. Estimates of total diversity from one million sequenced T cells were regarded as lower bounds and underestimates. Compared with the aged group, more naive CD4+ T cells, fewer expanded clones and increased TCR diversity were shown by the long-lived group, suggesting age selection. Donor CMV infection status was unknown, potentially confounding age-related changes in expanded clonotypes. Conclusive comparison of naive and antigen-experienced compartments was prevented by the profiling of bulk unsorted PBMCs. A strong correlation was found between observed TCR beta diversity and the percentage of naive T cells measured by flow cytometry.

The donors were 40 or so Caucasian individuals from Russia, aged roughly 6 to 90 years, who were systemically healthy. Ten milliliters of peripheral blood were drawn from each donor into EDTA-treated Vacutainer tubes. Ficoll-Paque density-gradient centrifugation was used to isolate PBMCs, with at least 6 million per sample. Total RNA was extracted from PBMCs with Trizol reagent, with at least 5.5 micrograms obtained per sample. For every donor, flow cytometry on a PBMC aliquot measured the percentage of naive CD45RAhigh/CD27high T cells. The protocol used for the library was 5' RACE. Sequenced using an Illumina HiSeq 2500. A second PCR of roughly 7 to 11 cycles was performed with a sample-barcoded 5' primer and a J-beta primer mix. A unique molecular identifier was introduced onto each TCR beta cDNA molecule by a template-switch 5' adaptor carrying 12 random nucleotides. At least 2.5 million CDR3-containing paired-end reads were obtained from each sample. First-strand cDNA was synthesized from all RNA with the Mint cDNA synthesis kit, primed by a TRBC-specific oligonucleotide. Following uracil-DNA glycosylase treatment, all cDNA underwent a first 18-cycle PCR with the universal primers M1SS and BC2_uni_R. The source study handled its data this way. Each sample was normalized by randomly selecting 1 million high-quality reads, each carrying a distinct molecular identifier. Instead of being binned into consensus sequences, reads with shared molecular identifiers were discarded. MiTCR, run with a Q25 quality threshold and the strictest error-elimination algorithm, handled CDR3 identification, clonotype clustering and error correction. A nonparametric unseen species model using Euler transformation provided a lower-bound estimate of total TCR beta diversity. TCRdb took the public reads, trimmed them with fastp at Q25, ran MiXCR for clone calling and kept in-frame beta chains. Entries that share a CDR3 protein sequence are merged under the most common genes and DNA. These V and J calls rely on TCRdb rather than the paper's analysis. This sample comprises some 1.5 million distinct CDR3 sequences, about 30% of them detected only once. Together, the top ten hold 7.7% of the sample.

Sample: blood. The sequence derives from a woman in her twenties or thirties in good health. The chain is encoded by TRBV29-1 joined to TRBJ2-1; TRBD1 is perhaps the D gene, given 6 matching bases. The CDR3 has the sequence CSAWNPGHLIREQFF. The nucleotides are TGCAGCGCATGGAATCCGGGACATCTCATCCGCGAGCAGTTCTTC.